This passage covers 2 T cell receptor beta chains from one sample sequenced in a study of PD-1 blockade in classical Hodgkin lymphoma. Specified time point: newly diagnosed, previously untreated cHL patient sample. CD4+ T cells were purified from thawed PBMCs by negative selection. Here immunoSEQ multiplex PCR was the method, and the copy in TCRdb shows in-frame clones only, minus some. Of about 35,000 clones in the sample, roughly 90% were seen once. What was sequenced was CD4+ T cells from blood. The receptors stem from a human donor with classical Hodgkin lymphoma.

This chain connects TRBV29-1 to TRBJ1-2, with D perhaps TRBD1 (5 bases). CDR3 length equals 15 residues. V lost 3 bases, J lost 3 bases, and 17 bases lay in between. Germline assignment: CDR1 SQVTM and CDR2 ANQGSEA. CDR3 DNA: TGCAGCGTTGACGCCAAGGGGCCAGGCGACTATGGCTACACCTTC. Its protein is CSVDAKGPGDYGYTF.

V gene TRBV5-1 combines with J gene TRBJ2-3; D is uncertain. V was pared by 3 bases and J by 2 bases, with 10 bases between. The length of the CDR3 is 14 residues. Germline CDR1 and CDR2: SGHRS and YFSETQ. The CDR3 DNA is TGCGCCAGCAGCTCCCGAGCCGACACAGATACGCAGTATTTT. Its translation is CASSSRADTDTQYF.